This TCR beta chain derives from a study of T cell responses to AZD1222 COVID-19 vaccine. Points on this clone: Antigen: not known.

Study outcomes and limitations: Dominant CD4 TCR responses targeted spike regions 160-218 and 743-854.

CDR1 and CDR2 from the germline V gene are GTSNPN and SVGIG (reference sequence). Trimming removed 3 bases at V and 8 bases at J, with 13 bases between. There are 13 residues in the CDR3. TCRdb's table, derived via immunoSEQ multiplex PCR, lists solely in-frame clones and lacks some. The sample has 150,000 or so clones, roughly 92% seen once; the top ten hold around 0.66%. V gene TRBV30 combines with J gene TRBJ1-4; D is uncertain. This TCR came from an adult in good health. The sequencing used peripheral blood, collected on day 0 of AZD1222 vaccination. Here the CDR3 DNA reads TGTGCCTGGAGGGGTCAGGCGGGGGAAAAACTGTTTTTT. Translated: CAWRGQAGEKLFF.